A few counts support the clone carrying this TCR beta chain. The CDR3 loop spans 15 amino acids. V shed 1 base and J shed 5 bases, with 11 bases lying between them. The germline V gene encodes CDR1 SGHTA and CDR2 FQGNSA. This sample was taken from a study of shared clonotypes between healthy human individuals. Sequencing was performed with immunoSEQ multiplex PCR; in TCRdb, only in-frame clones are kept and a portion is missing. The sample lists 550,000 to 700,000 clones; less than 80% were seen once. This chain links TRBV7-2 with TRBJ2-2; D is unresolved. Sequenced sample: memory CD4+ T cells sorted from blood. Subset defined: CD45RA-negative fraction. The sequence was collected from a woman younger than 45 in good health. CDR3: CASSLVLDRTGELFF. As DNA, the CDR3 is TGTGCCAGCAGCTTAGTATTAGATAGGACCGGGGAGCTGTTTTTT.